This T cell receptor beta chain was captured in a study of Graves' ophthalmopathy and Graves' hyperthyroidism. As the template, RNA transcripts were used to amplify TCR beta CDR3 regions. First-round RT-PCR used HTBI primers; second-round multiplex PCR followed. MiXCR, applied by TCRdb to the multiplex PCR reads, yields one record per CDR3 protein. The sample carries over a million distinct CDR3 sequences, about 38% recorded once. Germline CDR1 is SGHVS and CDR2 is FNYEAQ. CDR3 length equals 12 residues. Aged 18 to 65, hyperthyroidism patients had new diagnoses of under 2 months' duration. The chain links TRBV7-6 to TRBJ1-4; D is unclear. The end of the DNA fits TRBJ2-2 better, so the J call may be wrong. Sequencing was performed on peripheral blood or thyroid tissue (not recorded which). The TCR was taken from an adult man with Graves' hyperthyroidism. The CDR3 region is CASSLEYQELFF. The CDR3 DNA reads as TGTGCCAGCAGCTTAGAGTACCAGGAGCTGTTTTTT.